The 25 T cell receptor beta chains listed next were all sequenced from one sample in a study of T cell responses to AZD1222 COVID-19 vaccine. The protocol was immunoSEQ multiplex PCR, while the TCRdb copy is restricted to in-frame clones and leaves out a portion. The sample lists 130,000 to 150,000 clones, more than 75% seen once, with 5% in the top ten. The sample consisted of peripheral blood, taken on day 0 of AZD1222 vaccination. All receptors come from an adult in good health.

The rearrangement uses TRBV19 and TRBJ2-2; maybe TRBD2 (5 bases). V lost 5 bases and J lost 6, with 13 bases in between. Germline loops: CDR1 LNHDA, CDR2 SQIVND (reference sequence). This CDR3 comprises 14 residues. In DNA form, the CDR3 reads TGTGCCAGTAGTGGGCTAGCCAGGTCCGGGGAGCTGTTTTTT. This codes for CASSGLARSGELFF.

This chain links TRBV11-2 with TRBJ2-1; 7 nucleotides agree with TRBD2. Germline assignment: CDR1 SGHAT and CDR2 FQNNGV. This CDR3 has 13 amino acids. Trimming cost V 8 bases and J 4 bases; bases outside gene matches: 5. CDR3 DNA: TGTGCCAGCGGGAGGGCCGAGTACAATGAGCAGTTCTTC. Translating it yields CASGRAEYNEQFF.

The DNA of the CDR3 is TGCGCCAGCAGCTTGGCGCAGGGCGGGGGCTACACCTTC. This sequence encodes CASSLAQGGGYTF. V usage is TRBV5-1 and J usage is TRBJ1-2, with D possibly matching TRBD1 (5 bases). The CDR3 runs 13 residues. The germline V gene encodes CDR1 SGHRS and CDR2 YFSETQ. V was shortened by 0 bases and J by 8 bases, with 11 bases between the two germline ends. Using reference TRBV5-1 and TRBJ1-2 for the parts outside the CDR3, the full variable domain is KAGVTQTPRYLIKTRGQQVTLSCSPISGHRSVSWYQQTPGQGLQFLFEYFSETQRNKGNFPGRFSGRQFSNSRSEMNVSTLELGDSALYLCASSLAQGGGYTFGSGTRLTVV.

The V gene is TRBV24-1, the J gene TRBJ2-7, with 7 bases lining up with TRBD2. Trimming removed 2 bases from V and 2 bases from J; junction bases left unmatched: 5. The CDR3 is 15 amino acids. Germline CDR1 KGHDR, CDR2 SFDVKD. The CDR3 reads CATSDSRTRTYEQYF. DNA for the CDR3: TGTGCCACCAGTGATTCCAGGACTAGAACCTACGAGCAGTACTTC.

V is TRBV6-5 and J is TRBJ2-7; D could derive from TRBD1 or TRBD2 (6 bases each). Trimming pared 7 bases from V and 4 bases from J, leaving 17 bases between. The CDR3 totals 14 residues. CDR1 MNHEY and CDR2 SVGAGI come from the germline V gene. As DNA, the CDR3 is TGTGCCAGCATGCGGGATGGGGGCTCGTACGAGCAGTACTTC. Its protein product is CASMRDGGSYEQYF.

V gene TRBV20-1 combines with J gene TRBJ2-7; D tentatively reads TRBD1 or TRBD2 (5 bases each). Germline-derived CDR1 and CDR2 are DFQATT and SNEGSKA (reference sequence). The CDR3 totals 13 residues. The V and J ends lost 3 bases and 3 bases respectively, with 12 bases between them. CDR3 loop: CSASRGPYYEQYF. CDR3 nucleotides: TGCAGTGCTAGTAGGGGACCTTACTACGAGCAGTACTTC.

A remark on this clone: Other DNA sequences from this sample encode an identical CDR3 as well. The V gene is TRBV5-5, the J gene TRBJ2-7; D gene unclear. Germline V gene data show CDR1 as SGHKS and CDR2 as YYEKEE (reference sequence). Trimming shortened V by 4 bases and J by 2 bases, and 4 bases separated the two germline ends. This CDR3 contains 11 residues. The CDR3 region has the DNA TGTGCCAGCAGCCTAGCCTACGAGCAGTACTTC. Translation gives CASSLAYEQYF.

V is TRBV6-2 or TRBV6-3 and J is TRBJ1-6; possibly TRBD1 for D (6 bases). The V gene lost 5 bases and the J gene lost 8 bases, with 13 bases spanning the gap. CDR1 and CDR2 from the germline V gene are MNHEY and SVGEGT. This CDR3 contains 14 residues. The DNA for the CDR3 is TGTGCCAGCAGTACCCACAGGGCCGATTCACCCCTCCACTTT. The encoded protein is CASSTHRADSPLHF.

The genes are TRBV11-2 and TRBJ2-1, with TRBD1 matching 7 bases. Per the germline V gene, CDR1 is SGHAT and CDR2 is FQNNGV. V was clipped by 8 bases and J by 4 bases; unmatched bases: 8. This CDR3 is built from 14 residues. The CDR3 DNA reads TGTGCCAGCCAGGGGGTGGCGCCTTACAATGAGCAGTTCTTC. Its translation: CASQGVAPYNEQFF.

This chain links TRBV10-1 with TRBJ2-7; no definite D call. V gave up 2 bases and J gave up 6 bases, with 8 bases separating them. The CDR3 is 12 amino acids. Germline V CDR1 and CDR2: WNHNN, SYGVQD (reference sequence). The CDR3 nucleotides are TGCGCCAGCAGTGAGGAGGCCGGCGAGCAGTACTTC. It is translated as CASSEEAGEQYF.

This clone was detected only a few times. The J gene is TRBJ2-2, the V gene TRBV27, with 14 bases fitting TRBD2. Germline trimming cut 6 bases from V and 3 bases from J; bases unmatched to any gene: 3. This CDR3 comprises 16 residues. Germline CDR1 is MNHEY and CDR2 is SMNVEV (reference sequence). CDR3 in DNA: TGTGCCAGCAGAGGGACTAGCGGGAGAGACACCGGGGAGCTGTTTTTT. This encodes CASRGTSGRDTGELFF.

This clone was picked up a small number of times. The chain joins TRBV28 to TRBJ2-7; tentatively, D is TRBD1 (6 bases). V lost 6 bases and J 2 bases, leaving 17 bases between the germline ends. This CDR3 is 15 amino acids long. Germline V gene sequence: CDR1 MDHEN, CDR2 SYDVKM. The CDR3 bases are TGTGCCAGCAGAGATACCACAGGGCCCACCTACGAGCAGTACTTC. It codes for CASRDTTGPTYEQYF.

This CDR3 is CASSLKGGWETQYF. The CDR3 nucleotides read TGTGCCAGCAGCTTAAAGGGCGGGTGGGAGACCCAGTACTTC. The chain combines TRBV11-2 with TRBJ2-5; TRBD2 might be the D (5 bases). The CDR3 loop spans 14 amino acids. V lost 2 bases and J lost 5, with 12 bases in between. Germline V gives CDR1 SGHAT, CDR2 FQNNGV. The full variable domain, with the rest looked up from reference TRBV11-2 and TRBJ2-5, is EAGVAQSPRYKIIEKRQSVAFWCNPISGHATLYWYQQILGQGPKLLIQFQNNGVVDDSQLPKDRFSAERLKGVDSTLKIQPAKLEDSAVYLCASSLKGGWETQYFGPGTRLLVL.

This chain joins TRBV2 and TRBJ2-7; 11 bases match TRBD2. V shed 5 bases, J shed 4 bases, and the junction held 7 bases outside the gene matches. This CDR3 spans 15 amino acids. Germline CDR1 SNHLY, CDR2 FYNNEI. As DNA, the CDR3 is TGTGCCAGCAGTAGGCGACTAGCGGGAACGTACGAGCAGTACTTC. This encodes CASSRRLAGTYEQYF.

The rearrangement links TRBV19 to TRBJ1-2; 7 bases fit TRBD1. This CDR3 comprises 14 residues. V was pared by 5 bases and J by 5 bases, with 8 bases of the junction left unmatched. Germline V gives CDR1 LNHDA, CDR2 SQIVND (reference sequence). The CDR3 DNA reads TGTGCCAGTAGTCCTTCGACAGGGCGGTATGGCTACACCTTC. This codes for CASSPSTGRYGYTF.

The chain couples TRBV10-2 to TRBJ2-3, with 8 bases identical to TRBD2. The germline V gene has CDR1 WSHSY and CDR2 SAAADI. With V trimmed by 7 bases and J by 4 bases, 10 bases remained unmatched. The CDR3 is made up of 15 amino acids. The CDR3 DNA is TGCGCCAGCAAGACCGGACTAGCACCCTCAGATACGCAGTATTTT. This sequence encodes CASKTGLAPSDTQYF.

This chain uses TRBV28 with TRBJ2-7; 13 bases line up with TRBD2. This CDR3 has 15 residues. V was clipped by 1 base and J by 6 bases; unmatched bases: 3. Germline V gives CDR1 MDHEN, CDR2 SYDVKM. The CDR3 DNA reads as TGTGCCAGCAGTTTATCTACTAGCGGGAGGGGCGAGCAGTACTTC. It translates to CASSLSTSGRGEQYF.

The sample holds one count of this clone. This chain joins TRBV7-2 and TRBJ1-2; the D is unclear. Germline CDR1 and CDR2: SGHTA and FQGNSA. Trimming stripped 1 base from V and 7 bases from J, with 10 bases between. This CDR3 region has 13 residues. CDR3 residues: CASSLDQRPGYTF. DNA of the CDR3: TGTGCCAGCAGCTTAGACCAGCGTCCTGGCTACACCTTC.

The chain combines TRBV4-1 with TRBJ2-1; D call uncertain. V lost 4 bases and J lost 3, with 16 bases in between. This CDR3 contains 16 residues. Germline lookup yields CDR1 MGHRA and CDR2 YSYEKL. CDR3 nucleotides: TGCGCCAGCAGCCTCTTCGGGCGTGAGGACTACAATGAGCAGTTCTTC. Encoded protein: CASSLFGREDYNEQFF.

V and J are TRBV18 and TRBJ2-1; 14 bases map to TRBD2. CDR1 is KGHSH and CDR2 is LQKENI in the germline V gene. J lost 9 bases, V lost 6 bases, and 7 bases had no gene match. CDR3 length equals 15 residues. The CDR3 loop is CASSQGLAGAGEQFF. The CDR3 coding sequence is TGTGCCAGCTCCCAGGGACTAGCGGGAGCGGGTGAGCAGTTCTTC.

CDR3 DNA sequence: TGTGCCAGCAGTTACGATGGGGGTTTCGGCGAGCAGTACTTC. Its translation is CASSYDGGFGEQYF. This sequence joins TRBV6-2 or TRBV6-3 and TRBJ2-7; D might be TRBD1 or TRBD2, each matching 5 bases. Looked up from germline, CDR1 is MNHEY and CDR2 is SVGEGT. Trimming pared 2 bases from V and 6 bases from J, leaving 14 bases between. The CDR3 totals 14 residues.

The rearrangement joins TRBV7-9 to TRBJ1-1, with TRBD1 identical over 7 bases. The CDR3 spans 15 residues. CDR1 is SEHNR and CDR2 is FQNEAQ in the germline V gene (reference sequence). V was pared by 3 bases and J by 4 bases, with 8 bases of the junction left unmatched. The CDR3 reads CASSLAQGGLTEAFF. The CDR3 nucleotides are TGTGCCAGCAGCTTGGCCCAGGGGGGGCTCACTGAAGCTTTCTTT.

There are a few counts of this clone. The rearrangement links TRBV3-1 (or the pseudogene TRBV3-2) to TRBJ2-7; 8 positions agree with TRBD2. Trimming cost V 3 bases and J 1 base; bases outside gene matches: 5. From germline, CDR1 is LGHDT and CDR2 YNNKEL (reference sequence). The CDR3 loop spans 15 amino acids. The CDR3 DNA reads as TGTGCCAGCAGCCAGGCTAGCGGGCCTTCCTACGAGCAGTACTTC. It yields the protein CASSQASGPSYEQYF.

The J gene is TRBJ2-3, the V gene TRBV5-1; 9 positions agree with TRBD1. Germline lookup yields CDR1 SGHRS and CDR2 YFSETQ. V lost 2 bases, J lost 0 bases, and 1 base stayed unmatched. This CDR3 is 15 amino acids long. The CDR3 DNA reads as TGCGCCAGCAGCTTACAGGGGGCTAGCACAGATACGCAGTATTTT. Amino acids: CASSLQGASTDTQYF.

This clone appeared a few times. The chain uses TRBV18 and TRBJ1-1, with D possibly matching TRBD1 (6 bases). V shed 6 bases and J shed 1 base, with 12 bases lying between them. Germline lookup yields CDR1 KGHSH and CDR2 LQKENI. This CDR3 region has 14 residues. In nucleotides, the CDR3 is TGTGCCAGCTCCCCCGACAGGAAGAACACTGAAGCTTTCTTT. Translating gives CASSPDRKNTEAFF.